This T cell receptor beta chain was retrieved from a study of radiation and T cells in renal cell carcinoma. Study-wide results and limits: In nephrectomy-only tumors, top 100 clonotypes averaged roughly 43%, versus roughly 54% irradiated. Dominant CDR3 motifs occupied more repertoire in irradiated than control tumors.

Treatment described: treatment-naive control, cytoreductive nephrectomy. This CDR3 has 12 residues. Germline V gene data show CDR1 as MNHNY and CDR2 as SVGAGI (reference sequence). Trimming removed 6 bases from V and 7 bases from J, with 13 bases in between. Only in-frame clones appear in the TCRdb table, and some are missing; sequencing was by immunoSEQ multiplex PCR. This repertoire shows tens of thousands of clones, 55% to 75% found once; its top ten account for 22%. Only a few counts were recorded for this clone. Its antigen is as yet unknown. The chain has TRBV6-6 and TRBJ2-7; possible D gene TRBD2, 6 bases. The clonotype originates from a man aged 35 to 55 with renal cell carcinoma. The specimen comprised tumor tissue, sampled from a patient whose treatment was nephrectomy without radiotherapy. The CDR3 spells CASRGTVGEQYV. CDR3 bases: TGTGCCAGCAGGGGGACTGTTGGGGAGCAGTACGTC.